This T cell receptor (beta chain) came from a study of beta chain features in type 1 diabetes (dated by TCRdb to 2016 to 2019). For the wider study: No differences in mean age, gender distribution, total cell number or subset yield were found between patients and healthy donors. A total of 90 million to 130 million sorted cells were examined across all samples, and a strong correlation was observed between cell number per subset and RNA yield. In the study, TCRB repertoires of sorted circulating CD4+ T cell subsets from recently diagnosed type 1 diabetes patients were compared with those of matched healthy donors. Naive and central memory subsets were obtained from all 30 or so donors, but regulatory and stem cell-like memory subsets were isolated from only 8 patients and 8 healthy donors. Overall study results and their limits: Because cDNA rather than genomic DNA was sequenced, highly expressing activated cells could have been over-represented, although no difference in activation and CD3 levels was found between groups. At VDJ recombination sites, patients with type 1 diabetes made fewer insertions and deleted more nucleotides, a pattern implying thymic rearrangement abnormalities. A moderate but significant shortening of TCRB CDR3 length was observed in type 1 diabetes patients in all four CD4+ subsets. The naive, central memory and regulatory TCRB repertoires appeared to resemble one another more closely among patients than among healthy donors. Shorter templates might have been favored by PCR, but patient and control samples were amplified and corrected together, so both groups would have been affected equally by any skew. Because small numbers of individuals were included in the HLA sub-analyses, any influence of HLA type on TCRB rearrangement was left unresolved.

The High Capacity cDNA Reverse Transcription Kit was used to reverse transcribe all of the isolated RNA, meaning that expressed TCRB transcripts were what got sequenced. Deep immunoSEQ sequencing was applied to naive, central memory and regulatory T cell samples, giving an average of about 3.6 million total reads per sample. Sorted cells were lysed in RLT buffer, and RNA was extracted using DNase-treated RNeasy Micro or Mini kits according to cell number. Each cell subset was processed on its own to prevent cross-contamination, while patient and healthy donor samples were processed together. Using the immunoSEQ multiplex PCR, TCRB sequences were amplified from cDNA into 87-bp fragments spanning the CDR3 region. Amplicons were sequenced on the Illumina HiSeq platform. The authors' pipeline ran thus. Synthetic template baselines were used to correct PCR bias computationally, reads within Hamming distance 2 were collapsed together, and singletons that could not be merged were discarded. Reads were aligned against IMGT so that V, D and J genes, CDR3 length and insertions or deletions at six rearrangement sites could be assigned. Within each subset, clonotype counts were normalized to the number of sorted cells before true diversity and Gini coefficients were calculated with the tcR R package. The overlap coefficient, calculated on TCRB nucleotide sequences, was used to quantify repertoire sharing. Out-of-frame TCRB sequences from naive cells were analyzed to stand in for the pre-selection repertoire. The table comes from immuneACCESS by way of TCRdb, which keeps in-frame sequences with V and J called. Part of the clones is missing from these tables; in studies checked, under half for an unresolved V gene and the rest for unknown reasons. That table furnishes V, J and clone size, whereas the DNA furnished D and trimming. The sample table lists 810,000 or so clones, roughly 17% of them with a count of one. Roughly 0.025% of the sample lies in the top ten.

Each donor gave one peripheral blood draw, averaging approximately 120 mL, which was collected into heparinised tubes. A BD FACSAria II was used to sort naive, central memory, regulatory and stem cell-like memory CD4+ T cells with a panel that included CD45RO, CCR7, CD25, CD127, CD95 and CD27. A purity above 95% was achieved for all sorted populations. PBMCs were isolated immediately by Lymphoprep density gradient centrifugation and stained directly without culture. To minimize batch effects, samples were stained and sorted in pairs, one healthy donor with one patient per experiment. This clone was counted a few times. There is no known antigen for this receptor. Base qualities are not provided; no much larger clone lies one nucleotide away. This receptor was taken from a woman aged 18-29 years in good health. The source material was naive CD4+ T cells from blood. Explained via the paper, the cell subset or site label denotes: true naive CD4+ T cells.

CDR3 reads: CASSHRLAQYF. The DNA sequence follows: TGTGCCAGCAGCCATCGATTGGCCCAGTACTTC. The rearrangement combines TRBV5-6 with TRBJ2-5; confidence is insufficient to name the D gene. The cysteine opens and the phenylalanine closes a CDR3 of 11 amino acids. Kept here is only the CDR3 DNA, which spans 33 bases and is read in frame from base 1. Cut back by 4 bases and 9 bases, the V and J ends lie 10 bases apart. The germline V gene gives CDR1 as SGHDT and CDR2 as YYEEEE.